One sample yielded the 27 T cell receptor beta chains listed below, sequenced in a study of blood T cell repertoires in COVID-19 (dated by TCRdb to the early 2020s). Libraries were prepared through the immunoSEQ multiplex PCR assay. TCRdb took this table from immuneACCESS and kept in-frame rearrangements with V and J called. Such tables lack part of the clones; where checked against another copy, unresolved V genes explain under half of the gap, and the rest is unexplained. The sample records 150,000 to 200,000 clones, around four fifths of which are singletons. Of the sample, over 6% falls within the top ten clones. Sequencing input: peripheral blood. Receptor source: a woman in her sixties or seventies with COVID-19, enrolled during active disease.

This CDR3 is CASIAEGQGWHEKLFF. DNA for the CDR3: TGTGCCAGCATCGCTGAAGGACAGGGTTGGCATGAAAAACTGTTTTTT. This chain connects TRBV28 to TRBJ1-4, with 8 bases identical to TRBD1. The junction had 13 bases not matched to a gene; V was cut back by 7 bases and J by 6 bases. CDR1 and CDR2 from the germline V gene are MDHEN and SYDVKM. The CDR3 sequence is 16 residues long.

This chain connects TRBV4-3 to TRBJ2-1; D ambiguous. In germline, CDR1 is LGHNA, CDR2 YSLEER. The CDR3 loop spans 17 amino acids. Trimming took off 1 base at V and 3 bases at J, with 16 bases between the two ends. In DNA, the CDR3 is TGCGCCAGCAGCCAAGTTCACGGTGCCCGAAACTACAATGAGCAGTTCTTC. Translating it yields CASSQVHGARNYNEQFF.

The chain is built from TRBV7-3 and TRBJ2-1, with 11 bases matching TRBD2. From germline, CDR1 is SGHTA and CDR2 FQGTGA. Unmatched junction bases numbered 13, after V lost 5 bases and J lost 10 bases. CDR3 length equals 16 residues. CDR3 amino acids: CASSPSPRLAGGEQFF. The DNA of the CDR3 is TGTGCCAGCAGCCCTTCCCCGAGGCTAGCGGGAGGCGAGCAGTTCTTC. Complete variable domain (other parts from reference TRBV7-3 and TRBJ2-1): GAGVSQTPSNKVTEKGKYVELRCDPISGHTALYWYRQSLGQGPEFLIYFQGTGAADDSGLPNDRFFAVRPEGSVSTLKIQRTERGDSAVYLCASSPSPRLAGGEQFFGPGTRLTVL.

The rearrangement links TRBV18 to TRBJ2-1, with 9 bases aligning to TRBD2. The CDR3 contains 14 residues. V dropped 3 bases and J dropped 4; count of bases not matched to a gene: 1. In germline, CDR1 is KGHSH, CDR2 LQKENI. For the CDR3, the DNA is TGTGCCAGCTCACCCACTAGCGGGTACAATGAGCAGTTCTTC. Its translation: CASSPTSGYNEQFF.

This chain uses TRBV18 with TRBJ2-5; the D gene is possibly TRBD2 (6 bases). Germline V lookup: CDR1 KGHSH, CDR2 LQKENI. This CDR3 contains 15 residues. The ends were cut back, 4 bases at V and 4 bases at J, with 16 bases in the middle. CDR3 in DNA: TGTGCCAGCTCACTCCAAGCTACTAGCCGAGAGACCCAGTACTTC. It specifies CASSLQATSRETQYF. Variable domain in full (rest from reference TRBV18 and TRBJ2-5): NAGVMQNPRHLVRRRGQEARLRCSPMKGHSHVYWYRQLPEEGLKFMVYLQKENIIDESGMPKERFSAEFPKEGPSILRIQQVVRGDSAAYFCASSLQATSRETQYFGPGTRLLVL.

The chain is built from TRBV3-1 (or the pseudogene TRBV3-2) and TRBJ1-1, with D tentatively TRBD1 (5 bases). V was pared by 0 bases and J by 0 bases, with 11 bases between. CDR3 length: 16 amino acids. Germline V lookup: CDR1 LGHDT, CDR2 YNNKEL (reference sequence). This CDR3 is CASSQDTGAMNTEAFF. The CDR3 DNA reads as TGTGCCAGCAGCCAAGATACAGGAGCTATGAACACTGAAGCTTTCTTT.

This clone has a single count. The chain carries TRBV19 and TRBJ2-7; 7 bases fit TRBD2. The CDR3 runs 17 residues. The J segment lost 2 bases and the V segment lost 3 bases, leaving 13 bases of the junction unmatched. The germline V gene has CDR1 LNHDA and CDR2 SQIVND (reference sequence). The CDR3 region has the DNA TGTGCCAGTAGTATTCACCTTCGCGGGAGTGGTGCCTACGAGCAGTACTTC. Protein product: CASSIHLRGSGAYEQYF. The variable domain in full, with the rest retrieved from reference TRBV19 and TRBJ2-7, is DGGITQSPKYLFRKEGQNVTLSCEQNLNHDAMYWYRQDPGQGLRLIYYSQIVNDFQKGDIAEGYSVSREKKESFPLTVTSAQKNPTAFYLCASSIHLRGSGAYEQYFGPGTRLTVT.

CDR3 in DNA: TGTGCCAGCAGCCAAGTTTACAGGGCCATCAATGAGCAGTTCTTC. Translating it yields CASSQVYRAINEQFF. The V and J genes are TRBV14 and TRBJ2-1; D possibly corresponds to TRBD1 (6 bases). V was trimmed by 1 base and J by 6 bases, leaving 13 bases between them. Per germline, CDR1 SGHDN and CDR2 FVKESK. The CDR3 is made up of 15 amino acids.

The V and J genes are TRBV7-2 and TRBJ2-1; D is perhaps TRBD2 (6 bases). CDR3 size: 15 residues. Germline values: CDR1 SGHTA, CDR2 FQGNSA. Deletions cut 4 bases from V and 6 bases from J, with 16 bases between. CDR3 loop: CASSSRGLRGNEQFF. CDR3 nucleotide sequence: TGTGCCAGCAGCTCTCGGGGACTGCGTGGCAATGAGCAGTTCTTC.

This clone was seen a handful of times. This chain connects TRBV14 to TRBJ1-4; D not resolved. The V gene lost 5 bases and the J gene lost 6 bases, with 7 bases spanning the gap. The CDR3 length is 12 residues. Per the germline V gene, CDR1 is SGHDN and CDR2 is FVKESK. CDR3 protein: CASSANHEKLFF. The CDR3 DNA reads TGTGCCAGCAGCGCGAACCATGAAAAACTGTTTTTT.

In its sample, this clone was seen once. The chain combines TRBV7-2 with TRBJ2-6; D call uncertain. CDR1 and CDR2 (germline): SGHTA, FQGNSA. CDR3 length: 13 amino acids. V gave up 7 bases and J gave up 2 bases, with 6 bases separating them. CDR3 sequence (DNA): TGTGCCAGCACCTTTACTGGGGCCAACGTCCTGACTTTC. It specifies CASTFTGANVLTF.

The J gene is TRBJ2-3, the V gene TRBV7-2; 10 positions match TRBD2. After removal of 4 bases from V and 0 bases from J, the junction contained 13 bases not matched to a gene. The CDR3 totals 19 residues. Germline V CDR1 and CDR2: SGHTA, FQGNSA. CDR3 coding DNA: TGTGCCAGCAGCTCCCGAGCAACTAGCGGGATCTTTAGCACAGATACGCAGTATTTT. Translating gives CASSSRATSGIFSTDTQYF. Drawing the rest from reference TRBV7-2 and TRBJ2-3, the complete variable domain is GAGVSQSPSNKVTEKGKDVELRCDPISGHTALYWYRQSLGQGLEFLIYFQGNSAPDKSGLPSDRFSAERTGGSVSTLTIQRTQQEDSAVYLCASSSRATSGIFSTDTQYFGPGTRLTVL.

The CDR3 is CASSLGTGSGELFF. In DNA form, the CDR3 reads TGTGCCAGCAGCTTAGGGACAGGGTCTGGGGAGCTGTTTTTT. V and J are TRBV7-2 and TRBJ2-2, with 8 bases that match TRBD1. Losses at the gene ends were 1 base for V and 8 bases for J; bases not matched to a gene: 3. This CDR3 has 14 amino acids. Germline CDR1 and CDR2: SGHTA and FQGNSA.

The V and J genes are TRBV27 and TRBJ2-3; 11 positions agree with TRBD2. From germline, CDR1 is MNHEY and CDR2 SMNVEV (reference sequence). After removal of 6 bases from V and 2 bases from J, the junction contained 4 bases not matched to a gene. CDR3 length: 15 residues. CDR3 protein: CASSSLAGVTDTQYF. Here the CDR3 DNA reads TGTGCCAGCAGCTCACTAGCGGGAGTCACAGATACGCAGTATTTT.

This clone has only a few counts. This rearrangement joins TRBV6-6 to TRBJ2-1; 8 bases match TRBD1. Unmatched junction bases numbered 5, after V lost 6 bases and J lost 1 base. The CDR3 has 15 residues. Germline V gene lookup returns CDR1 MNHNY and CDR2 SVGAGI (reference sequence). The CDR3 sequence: CASSPQGASYNEQFF. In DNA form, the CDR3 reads TGTGCCAGCAGCCCGCAGGGGGCATCCTACAATGAGCAGTTCTTC.

The CDR3: CASRGTSGSIGELFF. Written as DNA, the CDR3 is TGTGCCAGCAGGGGGACTAGCGGGAGCATCGGGGAGCTGTTTTTT. V is TRBV3-1 (or the pseudogene TRBV3-2) and J is TRBJ2-2; TRBD2 matches 14 bases. The CDR3 has 15 residues. V was pared by 6 bases and J by 7 bases, with 4 bases of the junction left unmatched. CDR1 is LGHDT and CDR2 is YNNKEL in the germline V gene (reference sequence).

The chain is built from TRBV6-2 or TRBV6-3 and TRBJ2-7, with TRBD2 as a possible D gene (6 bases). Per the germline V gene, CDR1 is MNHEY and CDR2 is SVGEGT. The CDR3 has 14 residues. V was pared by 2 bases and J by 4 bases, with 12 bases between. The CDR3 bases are TGTGCCAGCAGTTACGCCCGCGGGGCGTACGAGCAGTACTTC. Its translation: CASSYARGAYEQYF.

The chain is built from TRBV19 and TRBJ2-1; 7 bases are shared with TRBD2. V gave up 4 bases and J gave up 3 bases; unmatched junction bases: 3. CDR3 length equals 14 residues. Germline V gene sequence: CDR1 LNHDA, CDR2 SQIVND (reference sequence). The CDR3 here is CASSTQRDYNEQFF. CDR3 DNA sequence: TGTGCCAGTAGTACCCAGCGGGACTACAATGAGCAGTTCTTC.

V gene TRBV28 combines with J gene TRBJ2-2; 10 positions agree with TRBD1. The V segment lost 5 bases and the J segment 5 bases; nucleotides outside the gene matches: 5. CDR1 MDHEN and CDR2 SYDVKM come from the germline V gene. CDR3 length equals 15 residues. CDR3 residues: CASSRGQGTTGELFF. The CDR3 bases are TGTGCCAGCAGTAGGGGACAGGGGACAACCGGGGAGCTGTTTTTT.

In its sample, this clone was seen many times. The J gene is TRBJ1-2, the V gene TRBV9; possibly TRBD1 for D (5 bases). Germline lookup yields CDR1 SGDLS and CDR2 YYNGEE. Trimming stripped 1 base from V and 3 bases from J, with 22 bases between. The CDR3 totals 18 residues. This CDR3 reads CASSVKVSPFGTDYGYTF. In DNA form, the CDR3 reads TGTGCCAGCAGCGTAAAAGTCAGTCCCTTCGGGACTGACTATGGCTACACCTTC.

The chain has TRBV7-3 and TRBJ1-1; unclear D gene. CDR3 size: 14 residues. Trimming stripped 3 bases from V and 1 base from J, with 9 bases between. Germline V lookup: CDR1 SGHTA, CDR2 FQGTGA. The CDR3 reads CASSLGATNTEAFF. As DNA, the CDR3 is TGTGCCAGCAGCTTGGGCGCCACGAACACTGAAGCTTTCTTT.

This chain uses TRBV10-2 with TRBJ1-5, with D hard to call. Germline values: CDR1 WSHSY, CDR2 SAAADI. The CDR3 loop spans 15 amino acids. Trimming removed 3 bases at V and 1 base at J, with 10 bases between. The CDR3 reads CASSETAGSNQPQHF. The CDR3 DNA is TGCGCCAGCAGTGAAACGGCGGGGAGCAATCAGCCCCAGCATTTT.

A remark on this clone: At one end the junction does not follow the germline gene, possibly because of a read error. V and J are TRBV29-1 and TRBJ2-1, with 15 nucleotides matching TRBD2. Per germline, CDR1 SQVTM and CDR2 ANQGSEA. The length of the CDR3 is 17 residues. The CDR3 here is CSARTSGRGISYNEQLF. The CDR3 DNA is TGCAGCGCCCGGACTAGCGGGAGGGGGATTTCCTACAATGAGCAGCTCTTC.

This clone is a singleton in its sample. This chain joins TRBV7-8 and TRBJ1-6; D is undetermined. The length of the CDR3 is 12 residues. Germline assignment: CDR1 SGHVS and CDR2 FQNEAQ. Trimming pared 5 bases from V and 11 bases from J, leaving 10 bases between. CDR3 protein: CASSPLVPPLHF. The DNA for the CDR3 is TGTGCCAGCAGCCCCCTAGTCCCACCCCTCCACTTT.

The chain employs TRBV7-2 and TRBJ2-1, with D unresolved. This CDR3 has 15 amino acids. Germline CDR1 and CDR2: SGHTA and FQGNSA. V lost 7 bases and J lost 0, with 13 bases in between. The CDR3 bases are TGTGCCAGCAAAAGTGCGGCGAGCTCCTACAATGAGCAGTTCTTC. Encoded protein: CASKSAASSYNEQFF.

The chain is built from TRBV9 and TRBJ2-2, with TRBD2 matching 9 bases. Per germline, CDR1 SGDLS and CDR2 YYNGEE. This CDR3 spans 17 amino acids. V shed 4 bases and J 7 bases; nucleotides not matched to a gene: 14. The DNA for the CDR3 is TGTGCCAGCAGCCCTACCTTAGCGGGAGTACGTGACGGGGAGCTGTTTTTT. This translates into CASSPTLAGVRDGELFF.

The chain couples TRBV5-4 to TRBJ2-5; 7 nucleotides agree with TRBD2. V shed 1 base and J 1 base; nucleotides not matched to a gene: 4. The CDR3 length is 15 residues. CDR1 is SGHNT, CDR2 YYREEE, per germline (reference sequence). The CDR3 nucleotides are TGTGCCAGCAGCTTGTCGGGGGGTCTCCAAGAGACCCAGTACTTC. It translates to CASSLSGGLQETQYF.